The source of this T cell receptor (beta chain) is a study of OX40 agonist ivuxolimab in advanced cancers. The overall study: Patients received ivuxolimab, an intravenous treatment, every 2 weeks at 0.01 to 10 mg/kg. Study-wide results and caveats: Fewer expanded clones were found on average in CD4+ than in CD8+ T cells. At 0.1 to 3.0 mg/kg, CD4+ and CD8+ blood T cells expanded clonally by week 6.

Libraries were prepared by immunoSEQ multiplex PCR; TCRdb keeps only in-frame clonotypes and omits some of them. This sample has around 140,000 clones, with about nine tenths found just once. Germline V lookup: CDR1 ENHRY, CDR2 SYGVKD. V shed 8 bases and J shed 4 bases, with 12 bases lying between them. The CDR3 length is 13 residues. A note on this clone: Its cognate antigen is unknown.

This chain links TRBV10-3 with TRBJ1-5, with D perhaps matching TRBD1 (6 bases). The clonotype comes from an adult with an advanced solid tumor such as melanoma, head and neck, liver or kidney cancer. Specimen: CD4+ or CD8+ T cells sorted from blood, collected in a trial of the OX40 agonist ivuxolimab. The CDR3 DNA reads TGTGCCATCGGGGGGGGGCATAATCAGCCCCAGCATTTT. Protein product: CAIGGGHNQPQHF.